This T cell receptor beta chain came from a study of T cells in Graves' hyperthyroidism and ophthalmopathy. Germline assignment: CDR1 DFQATT and CDR2 SNEGSKA (reference sequence). This CDR3 has 14 residues. Broader study findings: Blood held most thyroid clonotypes expanded above 0.001 frequency.

TCR beta CDR3 region amplification was performed from RNA transcripts. A first-round RT-PCR of the TCR CDR3 used the HTBI primer set. MiXCR, run by TCRdb on the multiplex PCR reads, gives a single entry per CDR3 protein. The sample consists of hundreds of thousands of distinct CDR3 sequences, about 17% of them appearing once. This clonotype was counted many times. Its antigen remains unknown. Relative to the germline gene, one junction end is altered; a read error may explain this. Together with thyroid ultrasound, orbital computed tomography, serum thyroxine and TRAb, clinical symptoms were used for diagnoses.

The sequence derives from a woman between 55 and 75 years old with Graves' ophthalmopathy. This sequence joins TRBV20-1 and TRBJ2-7, with a tentative D call TRBD1 (5 bases). The sample taken for sequencing was blood. CDR3 residues: CSARDRDSPYEQYF. The CDR3 bases are TGCAGTGCCAGAGACAGAGATTCTCCCTACGAGCAGTACTTC.